Each of the 29 T cell receptor beta chains below was sequenced from the same sample in a study of early T cells in non-severe SARS-CoV-2 infection. MiXCR, run by TCRdb on the 5' RACE reads, gives a single entry per CDR3 protein. The sample consists of approximately 90,000 distinct CDR3 sequences, around a sixth of them appearing once. Sample: whole blood, taken at baseline. These receptors came from an adult who was a healthcare worker with PCR-confirmed SARS-CoV-2 infection or an uninfected control (not recorded which).

J is TRBJ1-1 and V is TRBV7-2; 7 bases align to TRBD1. Germline trimming cut 6 bases from V and 4 bases from J; bases unmatched to any gene: 5. CDR3 size: 13 residues. Germline CDR1 SGHTA, CDR2 FQGNSA. CDR3 DNA sequence: TGTGCCAGCAGATCCCAGGGGGGCACTGAAGCTTTCTTT. Translated: CASRSQGGTEAFF.

This rearrangement joins TRBV12-3 or TRBV12-4 to TRBJ2-1; D remains ambiguous. The V end lost 4 bases, the J end lost 9 bases, and 7 bases lay between the germline ends. The CDR3 covers 11 residues. CDR3 loop: CASSSRTEQFF. CDR3 nucleotides: TGTGCCAGCAGTTCTAGGACTGAGCAGTTCTTC.

This clonotype was observed a handful of times. V usage is TRBV29-1 and J usage is TRBJ1-1; no firm D call. Trimming removed 3 bases at V and 11 bases at J, with 13 bases between. The CDR3 consists of 11 residues. CDR1 and CDR2 (germline): SQVTM, ANQGSEA. The CDR3 bases are TGCAGCGTTGATTGGTCCTCCACCGCTTTCTTT. The encoded protein is CSVDWSSTAFF. Supplemented by reference TRBV29-1 and TRBJ1-1, the full variable domain reads SAVISQKPSRDICQRGTSLTIQCQVDSQVTMMFWYRQQPGQSLTLIATANQGSEATYESGFVIDKFPISRPNLTFSTLTVSNMSPEDSSIYLCSVDWSSTAFFGQGTRLTVV.

The V and J genes are TRBV4-2 and TRBJ2-1; 11 bases fit TRBD2. Germline V lookup: CDR1 LGHNA, CDR2 YNFKEQ. The CDR3 consists of 14 residues. V was pared by 1 base and J by 8 bases, with 1 base of the junction left unmatched. The chain's CDR3 is CASSQVAGGDEQFF. In DNA, the CDR3 is TGTGCCAGCAGCCAAGTAGCGGGAGGGGATGAGCAGTTCTTC.

The rearrangement links TRBV11-2 to TRBJ2-4, with 7 bases fitting TRBD2. In germline, CDR1 is SGHAT, CDR2 FQNNGV. V was clipped by 5 bases and J by 7 bases; unmatched bases: 5. This CDR3 region has 13 residues. This chain's CDR3 is CASSPGLINIQYF. The CDR3 DNA reads TGTGCCAGCAGCCCGGGACTAATCAACATTCAGTACTTC.

The V gene is TRBV29-1, the J gene TRBJ2-5, with D perhaps being TRBD1 or TRBD2 (5 bases each). Trimming shortened V by 6 bases and J by 2 bases, and 7 bases separated the two germline ends. The CDR3 consists of 11 residues. Germline assignment: CDR1 SQVTM and CDR2 ANQGSEA. The CDR3 coding sequence is TGCAGCGTGGGGACGCAAGAGACCCAGTACTTC. This translates into CSVGTQETQYF. Looking up the rest from reference TRBV29-1 and TRBJ2-5 gives the full variable domain: SAVISQKPSRDICQRGTSLTIQCQVDSQVTMMFWYRQQPGQSLTLIATANQGSEATYESGFVIDKFPISRPNLTFSTLTVSNMSPEDSSIYLCSVGTQETQYFGPGTRLLVL.

V usage is TRBV28 and J usage is TRBJ2-7; D is uncertain. The CDR3 is 13 amino acids. The V gene's germline CDR1 is MDHEN and CDR2 SYDVKM. The germline V and J ends were trimmed by 3 bases and 6 bases, with 12 bases remaining between them. Written as DNA, the CDR3 is TGTGCCAGCAGTTTGCGGACCCCGGGCGAGCAGTACTTC. This sequence encodes CASSLRTPGEQYF. Full variable domain (remainder filled in from reference TRBV28 and TRBJ2-7): DVKVTQSSRYLVKRTGEKVFLECVQDMDHENMFWYRQDPGLGLRLIYFSYDVKMKEKGDIPEGYSVSREKKERFSLILESASTNQTSMYLCASSLRTPGEQYFGPGTRLTVT.

The V and J genes are TRBV28 and TRBJ2-1, with TRBD2 matching over 10 bases. Germline values: CDR1 MDHEN, CDR2 SYDVKM. After removal of 5 bases from V and 3 bases from J, the junction contained 13 bases not matched to a gene. The CDR3 has 18 residues. CDR3 protein: CASSILAGRTTGYNEQFF. Here the CDR3 DNA reads TGTGCCAGCAGTATACTAGCGGGACGTACTACCGGCTACAATGAGCAGTTCTTC.

This clonotype was detected a few times. V is TRBV15 and J is TRBJ2-5; D gene unclear. The V end was cut by 2 bases, the J end by 4 bases, with 11 bases between. CDR1 is LNHNV and CDR2 is YYDKDF in the germline V gene (reference sequence). This CDR3 region has 14 residues. The CDR3 region has the DNA TGTGCCACCAGCAGATCGGGTACGCGAGAGACCCAGTACTTC. Translating gives CATSRSGTRETQYF.

This clonotype turned up a few times. V gene TRBV7-9 combines with J gene TRBJ2-3, with 8 bases that match TRBD2. The germline gives CDR1 SEHNR, CDR2 FQNEAQ (reference sequence). V lost 1 base, J lost 4 bases, and 10 bases stayed unmatched. This CDR3 spans 17 amino acids. In nucleotides, the CDR3 is TGTGCCAGCAGCTTAGGATTCCCGGCTAGCGGGTCAGATACGCAGTATTTT. This translates into CASSLGFPASGSDTQYF. Drawing the rest from reference TRBV7-9 and TRBJ2-3, the complete variable domain is DTGVSQNPRHKITKRGQNVTFRCDPISEHNRLYWYRQTLGQGPEFLTYFQNEAQLEKSRLLSDRFSAERPKGSFSTLEIQRTEQGDSAMYLCASSLGFPASGSDTQYFGPGTRLTVL.

This clonotype was found a few times. J is TRBJ1-4 and V is TRBV9; D not certain. V dropped 0 bases and J dropped 16 bases, with 16 bases sitting between them. Germline V CDR1 and CDR2: SGDLS, YYNGEE. There are 13 residues in the CDR3. CDR3 DNA: TGTGCCAGCAGCGTAGGCGAGGCGACAAGACCGTTTTTT. It specifies CASSVGEATRPFF.

This clonotype was observed at least ten times. V usage is TRBV2 and J usage is TRBJ2-5; TRBD2 is a possible D gene (6 bases). The CDR3 covers 13 residues. Germline assignment: CDR1 SNHLY and CDR2 FYNNEI. V was cut by 7 bases and J by 2 bases, with 11 bases left in between. In nucleotides, the CDR3 is TGTGCCAGCAACCGGGGGTTACAAGAGACCCAGTACTTC. This gives the protein CASNRGLQETQYF.

The J gene is TRBJ1-2, the V gene TRBV6-2 or TRBV6-3; D is unresolved. The CDR3 totals 12 residues. Germline V gene data show CDR1 as MNHEY and CDR2 as SVGEGT. Trimming shortened V by 2 bases and J by 3 bases, and 4 bases separated the two germline ends. CDR3 DNA sequence: TGTGCCAGCAGTTACAACTACTATGGCTACACCTTC. It specifies CASSYNYYGYTF.

In this sample, this clonotype turned up a few times. The chain employs TRBV7-2 and TRBJ2-5; 7 positions match TRBD2. V was clipped by 1 base and J by 5 bases; unmatched bases: 4. Looked up from germline, CDR1 is SGHTA and CDR2 is FQGNSA. This CDR3 has 14 residues. CDR3 coding DNA: TGTGCCAGCAGCTTAGGGGGAGCGGGGGAGACCCAGTACTTC. It specifies CASSLGGAGETQYF.

This clonotype has only a few counts. The rearrangement joins TRBV3-1 to TRBJ2-7, with D tentatively TRBD2 (5 bases). CDR3 length: 11 residues. V lost 11 bases to trimming and J lost 5 bases, with 13 bases between them. Germline assignment: CDR1 LGHDT and CDR2 YNNKEL (reference sequence). DNA of the CDR3: TGTGCCTGCACCCGGGGAGACGAGCAGTACTTC. Encoded protein: CACTRGDEQYF.

This clonotype turned up a few times. V and J are TRBV20-1 and TRBJ1-1; 7 nucleotides line up with TRBD1. The CDR3 has 15 amino acids. Trimming at V came to 3 bases and at J to 3 bases, leaving 10 bases not matched to a gene. From germline, CDR1 is DFQATT and CDR2 SNEGSKA (reference sequence). This CDR3 is CSARAPRTGYTEAFF. The CDR3 DNA sequence: TGCAGTGCTAGGGCCCCTAGGACAGGCTACACTGAAGCTTTCTTT.

This chain links TRBV19 with TRBJ2-7, with D unresolved. The V and J ends lost 3 bases and 3 bases respectively, with 18 bases between them. The germline CDR1 and CDR2 sequences are LNHDA and SQIVND (reference sequence). The CDR3 contains 16 residues. CDR3 protein: CASSIPAAGSLYEQYF. The CDR3 DNA follows: TGTGCCAGTAGTATTCCTGCGGCAGGTAGCCTCTACGAGCAGTACTTC.

The V gene is TRBV9, the J gene TRBJ2-5; D remains unclear. Deletions cut 1 base from V and 5 bases from J, with 15 bases between. Per germline, CDR1 SGDLS and CDR2 YYNGEE. The CDR3 has 15 residues. The CDR3 DNA reads TGTGCCAGCAGCGTAAGCGCGGATAGAATGGAGACCCAGTACTTC. The encoded protein is CASSVSADRMETQYF.

In this sample, this clonotype turned up a few times. CDR3 protein: CASSPIGGPNTEAFF. The DNA of the CDR3 is TGTGCCAGCAGCCCCATCGGTGGCCCTAACACTGAAGCTTTCTTT. This rearrangement joins TRBV7-9 to TRBJ1-1; the D is unclear. The CDR3 is made up of 15 amino acids. Germline lookup yields CDR1 SEHNR and CDR2 FQNEAQ (reference sequence). Trimming took off 5 bases at V and 2 bases at J, with 15 bases between the two ends.

The chain recombines TRBV12-3 or TRBV12-4 with TRBJ2-2, with a possible D match to TRBD1 (6 bases). The CDR3 totals 16 residues. V was pared by 0 bases and J by 4 bases, with 12 bases between. The CDR3 nucleotides are TGTGCCAGCAGTTTAGCGCCAGGGGTAGGCACCGGGGAGCTGTTTTTT. This encodes CASSLAPGVGTGELFF.

This clonotype was seen more than once but under ten times. The CDR3 DNA reads TGCGCCAGCAGCCAATCCATTAGGGCTAGCGGGAGCAATGAGCAGTTCTTC. Residues: CASSQSIRASGSNEQFF. V is TRBV4-3 and J is TRBJ2-1; 10 bases match TRBD2. The CDR3 runs 17 residues. With 2 bases clipped from V and 6 bases from J, the junction kept 10 bases outside the gene matches. Germline V gene lookup returns CDR1 LGHNA and CDR2 YSLEER.

This clonotype was picked up many times. The genes are TRBV7-2 and TRBJ1-2, with 7 nucleotides matching TRBD1. CDR1 is SGHTA, CDR2 FQGNSA, per germline. The CDR3 is made up of 18 amino acids. Trimming took 7 bases from V and 3 from J; bases not matched to a gene: 20. The CDR3 reads CASTQPGVGQAPYYGYTF. Written as DNA, the CDR3 is TGTGCCAGCACCCAGCCAGGGGTCGGACAGGCCCCCTACTATGGCTACACCTTC.

In its sample, this clonotype was seen a few times. This rearrangement joins TRBV21-1 to TRBJ2-2; the table's D call TRBD1 went unverified against the DNA. TRBV21-1 is annotated as a pseudogene. The CDR3 sequence is 15 residues long. Here the CDR3 reads CASSSQQGCTGELFF. The CDR3 bases are TGTGCCAGCAGCTCCCAACAGGGGTGCACCGGGGAGCTGTTTTTT.

The V call is TRBV19, the J call TRBJ2-1, with D possibly being TRBD2 (6 bases). Germline CDR1 LNHDA, CDR2 SQIVND (reference sequence). With 4 bases removed from V and 3 bases from J, the gap between germline ends came to 13 bases. The CDR3 has 15 residues. The CDR3 DNA follows: TGTGCCAGTAGTAACGACGGGAGCCACTACAATGAGCAGTTCTTC. Its protein is CASSNDGSHYNEQFF.

CDR3 protein: CASSQDLGVGGYTF. The CDR3 nucleotides read TGCGCCAGCAGCCAAGATCTGGGTGTAGGTGGCTACACCTTC. The chain employs TRBV4-3 and TRBJ1-2; D is uncertain. The V end was cut by 0 bases, the J end by 7 bases, with 12 bases between. The CDR3 sequence is 14 residues long. Germline-derived CDR1 and CDR2 are LGHNA and YSLEER.

Written as DNA, the CDR3 is TGTGCCAGCAGAATCCCGGGACAGCCATACACAGATACGCAGTATTTT. Its translation is CASRIPGQPYTDTQYF. This chain links TRBV7-9 with TRBJ2-3, with 7 bases matching TRBD1. Germline V CDR1 and CDR2: SEHNR, FQNEAQ (reference sequence). The CDR3 has 16 amino acids. Trimming cost V 6 bases and J 2 bases; bases outside gene matches: 11.

A few counts support this clonotype. This chain connects TRBV25-1 to TRBJ2-2; D gene uncertain. The CDR3 has 11 residues. V was pared by 4 bases and J by 6 bases, with 3 bases between. The germline gives CDR1 MGHDK, CDR2 SYGVNS. Here the CDR3 DNA reads TGTGCCAGCAGTGGTCCCGGGGAGCTGTTTTTT. Its protein is CASSGPGELFF.

This clonotype was seen a few times. This rearrangement joins TRBV20-1 to TRBJ2-1, with 7 bases matching TRBD1. The V gene's germline CDR1 is DFQATT and CDR2 SNEGSKA (reference sequence). This CDR3 region has 13 residues. The V gene end was trimmed by 7 bases and the J gene end by 2 bases; junction bases not matched to a gene: 5. For the CDR3, the DNA is TGCAGTGTTTCCCAGGGGGCCTACAATGAGCAGTTCTTC. It translates to CSVSQGAYNEQFF.

The sample holds a few counts of this clonotype. The gene calls are TRBV7-6 and TRBJ1-1; TRBD1 matches at 9 bases. With 5 bases clipped from V and 10 bases from J, the junction kept 11 bases outside the gene matches. The CDR3 spans 14 residues. Germline V CDR1 and CDR2: SGHVS, FNYEAQ. CDR3 residues: CASSLDRGIGRAFF. CDR3 nucleotides: TGTGCCAGCAGCCTAGACAGGGGGATCGGACGAGCTTTCTTT.